Listed below are T cell receptor beta chains from one sample, sequenced in a study of blood T cell repertoires in COVID-19. Using immunoSEQ multiplex PCR, the repertoire was profiled, and TCRdb retains in-frame clones only, with some absent. The top ten clones hold around 6.5% of a sample with tens of thousands of clones, roughly 84% of them seen once. Input material: peripheral blood. The receptors were sampled from a man between 60 and 70 years old with acute or convalescent COVID-19. CDR3s include the opening cysteine and the closing phenylalanine or tryptophan. A D gene is named only where the DNA matches it firmly.

V gene: TRBV6-5; J gene: TRBJ1-1; D gene: TRBD1; CDR3 DNA: TGTGCCAGCAGTTCCGGACAGGTTGACACTGAAGCTTTCTTT; CDR3 protein: CASSSGQVDTEAFF
V gene: TRBV9; J gene: TRBJ1-4; D gene: TRBD1; CDR3 DNA: TGTGCCAGCAGCTTGGACAGGGGTGGGGAAAAACTGTTTTTT; CDR3 protein: CASSLDRGGEKLFF
V gene: TRBV9; J gene: TRBJ2-3; D gene: TRBD1; CDR3 DNA: TGTGCCAGCAGCGTAGATCTACAGGGGACAGATACGCAGTATTTT; CDR3 protein: CASSVDLQGTDTQYF
V gene: TRBV5-1; J gene: TRBJ1-2; D gene: TRBD1; CDR3 DNA: TGCGCCAGCAGCGTATCTGGGACAGAAGTAGGCTACACCTTC; CDR3 protein: CASSVSGTEVGYTF
V gene: TRBV7-2; J gene: TRBJ1-1; D gene: .; CDR3 DNA: TGTGCCAGCAGCACCCGACAGCGGGTCACTGAAGCTTTCTTT; CDR3 protein: CASSTRQRVTEAFF
V gene: TRBV27; J gene: TRBJ2-7; D gene: .; CDR3 DNA: TGTGCCAGCAGTTCAACTCGACGGGGAGCCTACGAGCAGTACTTC; CDR3 protein: CASSSTRRGAYEQYF
V gene: TRBV30; J gene: TRBJ2-7; D gene: TRBD1; CDR3 DNA: TGTGCCTGGAGGGCAGGGGGTTACGAGCAGTACTTC; CDR3 protein: CAWRAGGYEQYF
V gene: TRBV13; J gene: TRBJ1-2; D gene: .; CDR3 DNA: TGTGCCAGCAGCCCGGGGGGGGGCGCCGGGTATGGCTACACCTTC; CDR3 protein: CASSPGGGAGYGYTF
V gene: TRBV4-1; J gene: TRBJ2-7; D gene: .; CDR3 DNA: TGCGCCAGCAGCCAGGCCGGGGTTTCCTACGAGCAGTACTTC; CDR3 protein: CASSQAGVSYEQYF
V gene: TRBV13; J gene: TRBJ1-1; D gene: .; CDR3 DNA: TGTGCCAGCAGCCGTTCCTTCGGGAACACTGAAGCTTTCTTT; CDR3 protein: CASSRSFGNTEAFF